This T cell receptor beta chain is drawn from a study of T cells after yellow fever vaccination. This clonotype was counted a few times. A single record per CDR3 protein comes from TCRdb applying MiXCR to the 5' RACE reads. In the table there are under 600,000 distinct CDR3 sequences, 21% of which are singletons. CDR1 LGHNA and CDR2 YSLEER come from the germline V gene. The CDR3 loop spans 14 amino acids. With 1 base removed from V and 0 bases from J, the gap between germline ends came to 6 bases. This sample comprised PBMCs, obtained 20 to 25 days after the first yellow fever vaccination. This receptor was obtained from a man younger than 30 who received the YFV17D yellow fever vaccine. The chain uses TRBV4-3 and TRBJ1-1; D gene ambiguous. In DNA form, the CDR3 reads TGCGCCAGCAGCCAAGCGTCAGTGAACACTGAAGCTTTCTTT. Translated: CASSQASVNTEAFF.